A single sample is the source of the 14 T cell receptor beta chains below, sequenced in a study of OX40 agonist ivuxolimab in advanced cancers. Here immunoSEQ multiplex PCR was the method, and the copy in TCRdb shows in-frame clones only, minus some. The repertoire holds fewer than 80,000 clones, with 85% as singletons. Sequenced here: CD4+ or CD8+ T cells sorted from blood, sampled in a trial of the OX40 agonist ivuxolimab. Receptors originate from an adult with an advanced solid tumor such as melanoma, head and neck, liver or kidney cancer.

The V and J genes are TRBV5-8 and TRBJ1-5, with a weak D call TRBD1 (6 bases). Trimming cost V 5 bases and J 11 bases, with 14 bases left between them. Per germline, CDR1 SGHTS and CDR2 YDEGEE. The CDR3 contains 12 residues. CDR3 loop: CASRSEGGTQHF. The CDR3 nucleotides are TGTGCCAGCAGGAGCGAAGGGGGGACCCAGCATTTT.

The chain links TRBV15 to TRBJ2-7; tentatively, D is TRBD2 (5 bases). Germline CDR1 LNHNV, CDR2 YYDKDF (reference sequence). V was shortened by 1 base and J by 4 bases, with 8 bases between the two germline ends. This CDR3 has 13 residues. DNA for the CDR3: TGTGCCACCAGCAGAGGGGAGAAATACGAGCAGTACTTC. This gives the protein CATSRGEKYEQYF.

This sequence joins TRBV11-3 and TRBJ1-1; no reliable D call. The CDR3 sequence is 19 residues long. Trimming stripped 0 bases from V and 3 bases from J, with 23 bases between. Germline CDR1 and CDR2: SGHNT and YENEEA. In DNA form, the CDR3 reads TGTGCCAGCAGCTTAGATACCTTTAAGAGGCGGGTAAGGGACACTGAAGCTTTCTTT. Its translation: CASSLDTFKRRVRDTEAFF.

The chain combines TRBV5-4 with TRBJ1-3, with D uncertain. The CDR3 extends over 15 amino acids. Trimming stripped 3 bases from V and 0 bases from J, with 10 bases between. CDR1 is SGHNT and CDR2 is YYREEE in the germline V gene (reference sequence). CDR3 bases: TGTGCCAGCAGCTCCTACACCGCCTCTGGAAACACCATATATTTT. This translates into CASSSYTASGNTIYF.

DNA of the CDR3: TGTGCCAGCAGTCCACGGGGACGGAACTATGGCTACACCTTC. As protein: CASSPRGRNYGYTF. The chain employs TRBV27 and TRBJ1-2; D might be TRBD1 (5 bases). V was trimmed by 5 bases and J by 2 bases, leaving 12 bases between them. Germline CDR1 reads MNHEY; CDR2 reads SMNVEV (reference sequence). This CDR3 contains 14 residues.

This chain links TRBV5-1 with TRBJ1-1, with a weak D call TRBD1 (5 bases). The V end was cut by 3 bases, the J end by 0 bases, with 12 bases between. The CDR3 covers 15 residues. CDR1 is SGHRS, CDR2 YFSETQ, per germline. Here the CDR3 DNA reads TGCGCCAGCAGCTCGGACACCCTCATGAACACTGAAGCTTTCTTT. This gives the protein CASSSDTLMNTEAFF.

The chain has TRBV11-3 and TRBJ2-7; maybe TRBD2 (5 bases). CDR1 SGHNT and CDR2 YENEEA come from the germline V gene. V was pared by 5 bases and J by 4 bases, with 9 bases between. The CDR3 runs 12 residues. The CDR3 protein is CASSGGRYEQYF. CDR3 in DNA: TGTGCCAGCAGCGGAGGACGATACGAGCAGTACTTC.

The chain links TRBV15 to TRBJ1-5; no clear D. The CDR3 is 13 residues long. From germline, CDR1 is LNHNV and CDR2 YYDKDF (reference sequence). V lost 6 bases to trimming and J lost 7 bases, with 13 bases between them. This chain's CDR3 is CATSQQTSQPQHF. The CDR3, as DNA: TGTGCCACCAGTCAACAGACGTCACAGCCCCAGCATTTT.

The V gene is TRBV6-5, the J gene TRBJ2-7; TRBD1 might be the D (6 bases). The CDR3 sequence is 13 residues long. Trimming took 6 bases from V and 5 from J, leaving 14 bases between them. Germline-derived CDR1 and CDR2 are MNHEY and SVGAGI. CDR3 in amino acids: CASRDSGGDEQYF. The CDR3 DNA sequence: TGTGCCAGCAGGGACAGCGGTGGGGACGAGCAGTACTTC.

The chain recombines TRBV6-1 with TRBJ2-2, with 7 bases identical to TRBD1. The CDR3 loop spans 15 amino acids. The germline V gene has CDR1 MNHNS and CDR2 SASEGT. With 2 bases clipped from V and 4 bases from J, the junction kept 4 bases outside the gene matches. The CDR3 loop is CASSEIRGSTGELFF. For the CDR3, the DNA is TGTGCCAGCAGTGAAATCAGGGGGAGCACCGGGGAGCTGTTTTTT.

This chain links TRBV7-6 with TRBJ1-1; D unresolved. Germline V CDR1 and CDR2: SGHVS, FNYEAQ. The CDR3 length is 15 residues. V was clipped by 5 bases and J by 5 bases, with 18 bases between them. The CDR3 region has the DNA TGTGCCAGCAGCGCCACTAGTCGGCCCGGAACTGAAGCTTTCTTT. Protein: CASSATSRPGTEAFF.

The chain links TRBV6-5 to TRBJ1-1; 7 bases are a match to TRBD1. Germline values: CDR1 MNHEY, CDR2 SVGAGI. CDR3 length: 12 amino acids. V shed 5 bases, J shed 7 bases, and the junction held 4 bases outside the gene matches. The CDR3 coding sequence is TGTGCCAGCAGTCGGGACAGAGGTGAAGCTTTCTTT. This sequence encodes CASSRDRGEAFF.

This chain links TRBV6-6 with TRBJ2-3, with 9 bases lining up with TRBD2. This CDR3 has 15 residues. Germline V CDR1 and CDR2: MNHNY, SVGAGI (reference sequence). V shed 5 bases, J shed 4 bases, and the junction held 7 bases outside the gene matches. CDR3: CASSKLAGAADTQYF. CDR3 coding DNA: TGTGCCAGCAGTAAATTAGCGGGGGCGGCAGATACGCAGTATTTT.

The chain uses TRBV7-2 and TRBJ2-7, with D unclear. Looked up from germline, CDR1 is SGHTA and CDR2 is FQGNSA. This CDR3 region has 17 residues. Between the trimmed V and J ends, which lost 0 bases and 0 bases, there was a span of 15 bases. The CDR3 DNA sequence: TGTGCCAGCAGCTTAGCGCTGGGCGGCGCATCCTCCTACGAGCAGTACTTC. Amino acid sequence: CASSLALGGASSYEQYF.